This entry lists 12 T cell receptor beta chains sequenced from one sample in a study of technical replicates of blood from a few donors. The assay was immunoSEQ multiplex PCR, and TCRdb's table has in-frame clones only and misses some. This sample carries roughly 65,000 clones, over 80% of them seen once, and the ten largest clones take 4.6%. The source material was PBMCs. These receptors were taken from a human donor in good health. Some clones in this sample may be carry-over from other donors' samples.

This clone was detected once. J is TRBJ2-2 and V is TRBV7-3; perhaps TRBD2 as D (6 bases). Germline CDR1 is SGHTA and CDR2 is FQGTGA. V shed 1 base and J shed 4 bases, with 10 bases lying between them. This CDR3 has 15 residues. In DNA form, the CDR3 reads TGTGCCAGCAGCTTAAGCGGGACCGTCACCGGGGAGCTGTTTTTT. Translation gives CASSLSGTVTGELFF.

The chain carries TRBV7-2 and TRBJ2-3, with TRBD2 identical over 9 bases. The germline gives CDR1 SGHTA, CDR2 FQGNSA. The CDR3 is 14 residues long. Trimming cost V 2 bases and J 3 bases; bases outside gene matches: 0. The CDR3 here is CASSLLAGTDTQYF. DNA for the CDR3: TGTGCCAGCAGCTTACTAGCGGGAACAGATACGCAGTATTTT.

The chain couples TRBV5-1 to TRBJ1-1, with 7 nucleotides matching TRBD1. Per germline, CDR1 SGHRS and CDR2 YFSETQ. V trimming: 4 bases; J trimming: 4 bases; junction bases outside the gene matches: 4. The CDR3 totals 13 residues. CDR3 amino acids: CASSIAGGTEAFF. In DNA form, the CDR3 reads TGCGCCAGCAGCATCGCAGGGGGCACTGAAGCTTTCTTT.

The chain recombines TRBV20-1 with TRBJ2-7; D perhaps matches TRBD1 (6 bases). Per germline, CDR1 DFQATT and CDR2 SNEGSKA (reference sequence). Trimming pared 5 bases from V and 4 bases from J, leaving 9 bases between. The CDR3 covers 11 residues. Written as DNA, the CDR3 is TGCAGTGCTCAAGGGGGTTACGAGCAGTACTTC. Residues: CSAQGGYEQYF.

The genes are TRBV27 and TRBJ1-2, with D unresolved. CDR1 and CDR2 (germline): MNHEY, SMNVEV (reference sequence). This CDR3 has 13 amino acids. V lost 5 bases to trimming and J lost 7 bases, with 14 bases between them. CDR3 coding DNA: TGTGCCAGCAGTCCAAACACATTTGGTGGCTACACCTTC. As protein: CASSPNTFGGYTF.

This chain joins TRBV30 and TRBJ1-1; 7 bases match TRBD1. CDR3 length equals 13 residues. The germline V gene encodes CDR1 GTSNPN and CDR2 SVGIG (reference sequence). The V gene end was trimmed by 7 bases and the J gene end by 1 base; junction bases not matched to a gene: 6. CDR3 in DNA: TGTGCCTCCAAGGACAGGCGGAACACTGAAGCTTTCTTT. Translated, it gives CASKDRRNTEAFF.

V and J are TRBV30 and TRBJ2-7, with 10 bases matching TRBD2. After removal of 4 bases from V and 7 bases from J, the junction contained 4 bases not matched to a gene. The germline gives CDR1 GTSNPN, CDR2 SVGIG (reference sequence). CDR3 length: 12 amino acids. In nucleotides, the CDR3 is TGTGCCTGGACTAGCGGGAGACGAGAGCAGTACTTC. The encoded protein is CAWTSGRREQYF.

The chain carries TRBV11-1 and TRBJ2-5; TRBD2 aligns across 8 bases. CDR1 is SGHAT, CDR2 FQDESV, per germline (reference sequence). This CDR3 is built from 14 residues. Trimming removed 5 bases from V and 3 bases from J; junction bases left unmatched: 5. CDR3 sequence reads: CASSPRAGEETQYF. CDR3 sequence (DNA): TGTGCCAGCAGCCCGCGAGCGGGAGAAGAGACCCAGTACTTC.

The CDR3 bases are TGTGCCAGCAGTTTACGTGAAAAACTGTTTTTT. Translating gives CASSLREKLFF. This sequence joins TRBV27 and TRBJ1-4; no firm D call. Trimming stripped 2 bases from V and 7 bases from J, with 2 bases between. The CDR3 loop spans 11 amino acids. Germline CDR1 reads MNHEY; CDR2 reads SMNVEV (reference sequence). Looking up the rest from reference TRBV27 and TRBJ1-4 gives the full variable domain: EAQVTQNPRYLITVTGKKLTVTCSQNMNHEYMSWYRQDPGLGLRQIYYSMNVEVTDKGDVPEGYKVSRKEKRNFPLILESPSPNQTSLYFCASSLREKLFFGSGTQLSVL.

J is TRBJ2-5 and V is TRBV29-1; the D gene is possibly TRBD2 (5 bases). V lost 3 bases and J 9 bases, leaving 17 bases between the germline ends. CDR1 is SQVTM and CDR2 is ANQGSEA in the germline V gene. The CDR3 loop spans 13 amino acids. CDR3 residues: CSVEVLAQGPQYF. The CDR3 nucleotides are TGCAGCGTTGAGGTTCTAGCCCAAGGGCCCCAGTACTTC.

The chain couples TRBV10-1 to TRBJ1-3, with D hard to call. Germline-derived CDR1 and CDR2 are WNHNN and SYGVQD (reference sequence). The CDR3 is made up of 15 amino acids. V lost 10 bases and J 0 bases, leaving 16 bases between the germline ends. The CDR3 nucleotides are TGCGCCATCCCCCGAGCGGGGAGCTCTGGAAACACCATATATTTT. This encodes CAIPRAGSSGNTIYF.

The J gene is TRBJ1-4, the V gene TRBV5-1, with unresolved D. From germline, CDR1 is SGHRS and CDR2 YFSETQ. There are 14 residues in the CDR3. V dropped 0 bases and J dropped 4 bases, with 7 bases sitting between them. The DNA of the CDR3 is TGCGCCAGCAGCTTGGCTCAGGTTAATGAAAAACTGTTTTTT. Protein product: CASSLAQVNEKLFF.